Included here is one TCR beta chain sequence, with context. The antigen is unknown. These data originate in a study of glioma-infiltrating T cells. Broader study findings: Non-neoplastic patients had below-expected tissue-blood divergence, while all gliomas exceeded expectation. Very few CDR3 sequences were shared between tissue and blood.

Amplification of TCR alpha and beta CDR3 regions from RNA used iRepertoire nested multiplex PCR. Input was roughly 85-450 ng of tissue mRNA or PBMC total RNA. TCRdb fed the multiplex PCR reads into MiXCR, producing one record per CDR3 protein. The table has under 200,000 distinct CDR3 sequences, 25% to 35% seen once. V dropped 7 bases and J dropped 0 bases, with 16 bases sitting between them. The CDR3 extends over 15 amino acids. Germline lookup yields CDR1 SGHDT and CDR2 YYEEEE. The receptor comes from a human donor with low-grade glioma or glioblastoma, undergoing nonglioma brain surgery, or in good health (not recorded which). Sequenced input: glioma tissue, nonneoplastic brain tissue, or PBMCs (not recorded which). The V gene is TRBV5-6, the J gene TRBJ1-2; possibly TRBD1 for D (6 bases). The CDR3 DNA reads TGTGCCAGCGGCCGATACAGGGCGGCTAACTATGGCTACACCTTC. Translated, it gives CASGRYRAANYGYTF.